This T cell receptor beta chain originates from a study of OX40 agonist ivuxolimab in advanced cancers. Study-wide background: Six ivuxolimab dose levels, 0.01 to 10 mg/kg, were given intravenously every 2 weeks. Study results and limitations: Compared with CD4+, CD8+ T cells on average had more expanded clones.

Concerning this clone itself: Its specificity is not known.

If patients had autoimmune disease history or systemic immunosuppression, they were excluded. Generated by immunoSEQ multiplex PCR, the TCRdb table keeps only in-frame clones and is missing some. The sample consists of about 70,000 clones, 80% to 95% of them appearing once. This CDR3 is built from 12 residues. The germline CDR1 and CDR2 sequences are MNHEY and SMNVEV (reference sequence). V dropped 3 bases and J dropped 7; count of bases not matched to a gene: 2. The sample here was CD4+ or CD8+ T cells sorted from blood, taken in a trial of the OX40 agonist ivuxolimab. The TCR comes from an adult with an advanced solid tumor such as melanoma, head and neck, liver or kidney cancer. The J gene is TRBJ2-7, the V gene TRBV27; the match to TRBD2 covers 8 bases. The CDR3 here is CASSFPGGEQYF. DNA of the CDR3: TGTGCCAGCAGTTTCCCGGGAGGGGAGCAGTACTTC.